Presented here are 13 T cell receptor beta chains from one specimen sequenced in a study of siplizumab effects on memory and regulatory T cells. Clones were sequenced by immunoSEQ multiplex PCR, and TCRdb holds only the in-frame ones, with some missing. The table has more than 90,000 clones, about nine tenths seen once. Sequencing used non-Treg CD4+ T cells sorted from blood. These receptors were taken from a human donor in good health.

The CDR3 region has the DNA TGTGCCAGCACTCGCTCCGGGACACAAGGCGGCGATGAGCAGTTCTTC. It encodes CASTRSGTQGGDEQFF. This chain connects TRBV28 to TRBJ2-1, with TRBD1 as a possible D gene (6 bases). Germline values: CDR1 MDHEN, CDR2 SYDVKM. V shed 7 bases and J shed 8 bases, with 24 bases lying between them. This CDR3 is built from 16 residues. The whole variable domain, filled in from reference TRBV28 and TRBJ2-1, reads DVKVTQSSRYLVKRTGEKVFLECVQDMDHENMFWYRQDPGLGLRLIYFSYDVKMKEKGDIPEGYSVSREKKERFSLILESASTNQTSMYLCASTRSGTQGGDEQFFGPGTRLTVL.

The chain carries TRBV10-1 and TRBJ2-2; 9 bases are a match to TRBD2. The length of the CDR3 is 18 residues. With V trimmed by 4 bases and J by 3 bases, 12 bases remained unmatched. Looked up from germline, CDR1 is WNHNN and CDR2 is SYGVQD (reference sequence). The CDR3 is CASSAEMLGLADTGELFF. CDR3 DNA: TGCGCCAGCAGTGCAGAAATGTTGGGACTAGCAGACACCGGGGAGCTGTTTTTT.

This clone was picked up a small number of times. This sequence joins TRBV19 and TRBJ2-2; D is possibly TRBD2 (5 bases). There are 15 residues in the CDR3. The germline gives CDR1 LNHDA, CDR2 SQIVND (reference sequence). V gave up 1 base and J gave up 1 base, with 7 bases separating them. DNA for the CDR3: TGTGCCAGTAGTATAGTCGGAGGGAACACCGGGGAGCTGTTTTTT. The encoded protein is CASSIVGGNTGELFF.

This sequence joins TRBV7-2 and TRBJ1-3; no clear D. The CDR3 contains 13 residues. Trimming took off 6 bases at V and 9 bases at J, with 15 bases between the two ends. From germline, CDR1 is SGHTA and CDR2 FQGNSA. For the CDR3, the DNA is TGTGCCAGCAGTTCGTTCGACGGAGCCACCATATATTTT. Translation: CASSSFDGATIYF.

CDR3 sequence reads: CASSLVGEETQYF. In nucleotides, the CDR3 is TGTGCCAGCAGCTTGGTAGGGGAAGAGACCCAGTACTTC. The chain has TRBV5-5 and TRBJ2-5, with a possible D match to TRBD1 (5 bases). Germline V gene lookup returns CDR1 SGHKS and CDR2 YYEKEE (reference sequence). Trimming took off 0 bases at V and 3 bases at J, with 6 bases between the two ends. This CDR3 is built from 13 residues. Supplemented by reference TRBV5-5 and TRBJ2-5, the full variable domain reads DAGVTQSPTHLIKTRGQQVTLRCSPISGHKSVSWYQQVLGQGPQFIFQYYEKEERGRGNFPDRFSARQFPNYSSELNVNALLLGDSALYLCASSLVGEETQYFGPGTRLLVL.

J is TRBJ2-5 and V is TRBV7-9, with 11 bases identical to TRBD2. The CDR3 length is 16 residues. After removal of 3 bases from V and 5 bases from J, the junction contained 8 bases not matched to a gene. The germline V gene has CDR1 SEHNR and CDR2 FQNEAQ (reference sequence). DNA for the CDR3: TGTGCCAGCAGCTTCCTTTCCACTAGCGGGAGCGAGACCCAGTACTTC. Translation gives CASSFLSTSGSETQYF. The full variable domain, rest sourced from reference TRBV7-9 and TRBJ2-5, is DTGVSQNPRHKITKRGQNVTFRCDPISEHNRLYWYRQTLGQGPEFLTYFQNEAQLEKSRLLSDRFSAERPKGSFSTLEIQRTEQGDSAMYLCASSFLSTSGSETQYFGPGTRLLVL.

The rearrangement links TRBV30 to TRBJ2-1, with a possible D match to TRBD2 (5 bases). Trimming left V 4 bases short and J 4 bases short, with 14 bases between. The CDR3 totals 14 residues. Germline lookup yields CDR1 GTSNPN and CDR2 SVGIG (reference sequence). The CDR3 DNA reads as TGTGCCTGGAACGGAGGCAATGGTTACAATGAGCAGTTCTTC. This encodes CAWNGGNGYNEQFF.

This chain uses TRBV12-1 with TRBJ1-3. TRBV12-1 is classified as a pseudogene. CDR3 size: 17 residues. CDR3 bases: TGTGCCAGCAGCTTTCGAACCGTGTATCTCTCTGGAAACACCATATATTTT. This encodes CASSFRTVYLSGNTIYF.

The V call is TRBV5-4, the J call TRBJ1-1, with D perhaps matching TRBD1 (5 bases). V was shortened by 4 bases and J by 7 bases, with 14 bases between the two germline ends. Germline V CDR1 and CDR2: SGHNT, YYREEE (reference sequence). This CDR3 comprises 13 residues. DNA for the CDR3: TGTGCCAGCAGCCGAATTGGGGGGGTTGAAGCTTTCTTT. It codes for CASSRIGGVEAFF.

This rearrangement joins TRBV7-9 to TRBJ2-6; D gene ambiguous. Trimming stripped 8 bases from V and 1 base from J, with 9 bases between. Germline V CDR1 and CDR2: SEHNR, FQNEAQ (reference sequence). The CDR3 covers 14 residues. The CDR3 is CASALSSGANVLTF. CDR3 sequence (DNA): TGTGCCAGCGCCCTTTCATCTGGGGCCAACGTCCTGACTTTC.

The V gene is TRBV28, the J gene TRBJ2-5, with a possible D match to TRBD2 (6 bases). Per germline, CDR1 MDHEN and CDR2 SYDVKM. This CDR3 spans 16 amino acids. V dropped 3 bases and J dropped 5 bases, with 19 bases sitting between them. Written as DNA, the CDR3 is TGTGCCAGCAGTTTCGGGGAAGGGGAGGTTCCGGAGACCCAGTACTTC. It specifies CASSFGEGEVPETQYF.

This clone showed up just once. The chain recombines TRBV10-3 with TRBJ2-2; D might be TRBD1 or TRBD2, each matching 6 bases. V was pared by 0 bases and J by 4 bases, with 12 bases between. The germline gives CDR1 ENHRY, CDR2 SYGVKD. There are 16 residues in the CDR3. The DNA of the CDR3 is TGTGCCATCAGTGAGTCTAAAGGGGGGCTCACCGGGGAGCTGTTTTTT. This translates into CAISESKGGLTGELFF.

For this clone: This sample also contains other DNA sequences that code for the same CDR3. In DNA form, the CDR3 reads TGTGCCAGCAGCTTCGGGGAGACCCAGTACTTC. Translating it yields CASSFGETQYF. This rearrangement joins TRBV7-2 to TRBJ2-5; D not resolved. This CDR3 spans 11 amino acids. The V end lost 3 bases, the J end lost 5 bases, and 4 bases lay between the germline ends. Germline V CDR1 and CDR2: SGHTA, FQGNSA. The complete variable domain, with remaining parts taken from reference TRBV7-2 and TRBJ2-5, reads GAGVSQSPSNKVTEKGKDVELRCDPISGHTALYWYRQSLGQGLEFLIYFQGNSAPDKSGLPSDRFSAERTGGSVSTLTIQRTQQEDSAVYLCASSFGETQYFGPGTRLLVL.